The 31 T cell receptor beta chains reported below all come from one sample, sequenced in a study of early T cells in non-severe SARS-CoV-2 infection. Using its own MiXCR run on the 5' RACE reads, TCRdb lists one record per CDR3 protein. This sample has tens of thousands of distinct CDR3 sequences; approximately 12% occur once, and the top ten carry 3.5% to 5.5%. Sequencing was performed on whole blood. The receptors here all came from an adult who was a healthcare worker with PCR-confirmed SARS-CoV-2 infection or an uninfected control (not recorded which).

The CDR3 DNA is TGTGCCAGCGGGGGTTCCCATGGCTACACCTTC. As protein: CASGGSHGYTF. The rearrangement links TRBV28 to TRBJ1-2, with D tentatively TRBD1 (5 bases). Germline V gives CDR1 MDHEN, CDR2 SYDVKM. V was clipped by 8 bases and J by 6 bases, with 10 bases between them. The CDR3 has 11 amino acids.

Many counts were recorded for this clonotype. The J gene is TRBJ2-1, the V gene TRBV11-2; tentative D call: TRBD1 (5 bases). Trimming took off 5 bases at V and 0 bases at J, with 14 bases between the two ends. This CDR3 has 16 residues. Germline V CDR1 and CDR2: SGHAT, FQNNGV. CDR3 nucleotide sequence: TGTGCCAGCAGCAGGGGTGGCGGAAGCTCCTACAATGAGCAGTTCTTC. Amino acids: CASSRGGGSSYNEQFF.

The sample holds a few counts of this clonotype. J is TRBJ1-4 and V is TRBV29-1; no clear D gene. There are 13 residues in the CDR3. Trimming took 6 bases from V and 7 from J, leaving 15 bases between them. The germline V gene has CDR1 SQVTM and CDR2 ANQGSEA. DNA of the CDR3: TGCAGCGTCGGGCGAGGGTTTGGTGAAAAACTGTTTTTT. Translated, it gives CSVGRGFGEKLFF.

This chain uses TRBV20-1 with TRBJ2-4; possibly TRBD1 for D (5 bases). The V gene's germline CDR1 is DFQATT and CDR2 SNEGSKA (reference sequence). This CDR3 is built from 13 residues. V lost 6 bases and J lost 7, with 16 bases in between. The CDR3: CSAFEGRANIQYF. In DNA, the CDR3 is TGCAGTGCCTTCGAAGGCAGGGCCAACATTCAGTACTTC.

This clonotype was seen a few times. The chain has TRBV19 and TRBJ2-3; possibly TRBD2 for D (6 bases). The CDR3 contains 16 residues. V lost 5 bases and J lost 2, with 17 bases in between. The V gene's germline CDR1 is LNHDA and CDR2 SQIVND (reference sequence). The CDR3 DNA reads as TGTGCCAGTAGTGGGGCGGAGGGAACTTTCACAGATACGCAGTATTTT. It encodes CASSGAEGTFTDTQYF.

The chain employs TRBV27 and TRBJ2-1, with a tentative D call TRBD2 (5 bases). Germline lookup yields CDR1 MNHEY and CDR2 SMNVEV (reference sequence). Deletions cut 8 bases from V and 5 bases from J, with 19 bases between. The CDR3 covers 15 residues. The CDR3 here is CASHGLASNNNEQFF. Written as DNA, the CDR3 is TGTGCCAGCCACGGTTTAGCGTCGAATAACAATGAGCAGTTCTTC.

The sample holds many counts of this clonotype. This chain connects TRBV6-5 to TRBJ2-7; D might be TRBD1 (7 bases). The ends were cut back, 5 bases at V and 7 bases at J, with 15 bases in the middle. Germline V lookup: CDR1 MNHEY, CDR2 SVGAGI. This CDR3 contains 13 residues. The CDR3 protein is CASSIRTGLEQYF. For the CDR3, the DNA is TGTGCCAGCAGTATTAGGACAGGACTAGAGCAGTACTTC.

The chain carries TRBV29-1 and TRBJ2-7; maybe TRBD1 (6 bases). Germline V gene data show CDR1 as SQVTM and CDR2 as ANQGSEA. The CDR3 loop spans 15 amino acids. The V gene lost 0 bases and the J gene lost 1 base, with 13 bases spanning the gap. CDR3 sequence (DNA): TGCAGCGTTGAAGATTGGACAGCGGATTCCTACGAGCAGTACTTC. Translating it yields CSVEDWTADSYEQYF.

This clonotype was seen many times. The chain is built from TRBV10-2 and TRBJ1-3; D remains unclear. This CDR3 has 14 amino acids. Trimming took off 7 bases at V and 1 base at J, with 11 bases between the two ends. Germline values: CDR1 WSHSY, CDR2 SAAADI. The CDR3 protein is CASMAGASGNTIYF. CDR3 nucleotides: TGCGCCAGCATGGCAGGCGCATCTGGAAACACCATATATTTT.

The table lists this clonotype with many counts. CDR3 nucleotides: TGTGCCAGCAGCTTCTTAGGGCTAGCGGGAGGCCCCTCCTACGAGCAGTACTTC. This translates into CASSFLGLAGGPSYEQYF. The gene calls are TRBV7-2 and TRBJ2-7, with 11 nucleotides matching TRBD2. The CDR3 runs to 18 residues. V lost 3 bases to trimming and J lost 0 bases; unmatched junction nucleotides: 10. Per germline, CDR1 SGHTA and CDR2 FQGNSA.

The chain is built from TRBV11-2 and TRBJ2-6; the D gene is possibly TRBD2 (7 bases). V gave up 3 bases and J gave up 6 bases, with 12 bases separating them. The CDR3 runs 15 residues. Germline V gives CDR1 SGHAT, CDR2 FQNNGV. The CDR3 DNA reads TGTGCCAGCAGCTTCGAGGGGGGGCCGGCCAACGTCCTGACTTTC. It codes for CASSFEGGPANVLTF. Filled out from reference TRBV11-2 and TRBJ2-6, the complete variable domain reads EAGVAQSPRYKIIEKRQSVAFWCNPISGHATLYWYQQILGQGPKLLIQFQNNGVVDDSQLPKDRFSAERLKGVDSTLKIQPAKLEDSAVYLCASSFEGGPANVLTFGAGSRLTVL.

This clonotype was detected many times. This chain joins TRBV20-1 and TRBJ2-3; TRBD2 matches 14 bases. This CDR3 comprises 15 residues. The germline CDR1 and CDR2 sequences are DFQATT and SNEGSKA (reference sequence). Trimming at V came to 3 bases and at J to 4 bases, leaving 3 bases not matched to a gene. CDR3 coding DNA: TGCAGTGCTAGGGGACTAGCGGGGGACGCAGATACGCAGTATTTT. Amino acid sequence: CSARGLAGDADTQYF.

This clonotype was detected only a few times. The CDR3 spells CASSEKPDTLEAFF. The CDR3 DNA sequence: TGTGCCAGCAGCGAAAAACCCGACACCTTGGAAGCTTTCTTT. The rearrangement uses TRBV5-6 and TRBJ1-1; unclear D gene. Trimming stripped 4 bases from V and 8 bases from J, with 18 bases between. Germline CDR1 SGHDT, CDR2 YYEEEE. The length of the CDR3 is 14 residues.

As for this clonotype: Possible read error: a much larger clone is one base away. This chain links TRBV9 with TRBJ2-7; D is unclear. This CDR3 contains 15 residues. Germline V CDR1 and CDR2: SGDLS, YYNGEE. V shed 0 bases and J shed 8 bases, with 18 bases lying between them. The CDR3 here is CASSVELRRDQKQYF. The CDR3, as DNA: TGTGCCAGCAGCGTAGAGTTACGGAGAGATCAAAAGCAGTACTTC.

This clonotype was picked up many times. The rearrangement joins TRBV20-1 to TRBJ2-7; D is unresolved. Germline V lookup: CDR1 DFQATT, CDR2 SNEGSKA (reference sequence). This CDR3 comprises 11 residues. The ends were cut back, 3 bases at V and 0 bases at J, with 3 bases in the middle. The CDR3 region has the DNA TGCAGTGCTAGGAACTCCTACGAGCAGTACTTC. As protein: CSARNSYEQYF.

This clonotype has ten or more counts. The J gene is TRBJ2-7, the V gene TRBV12-3 or TRBV12-4; 7 nucleotides align to TRBD1. With V trimmed by 6 bases and J by 5 bases, 13 bases remained unmatched. This CDR3 has 15 residues. This CDR3 reads CASRRPHRQGDEQYF. The CDR3, as DNA: TGTGCCAGCAGACGACCCCATCGACAGGGCGACGAGCAGTACTTC.

The V gene is TRBV5-1, the J gene TRBJ2-7; possibly TRBD1 for D (8 bases). V shed 4 bases and J shed 9 bases, with 17 bases lying between them. The CDR3 is 13 amino acids. Germline V CDR1 and CDR2: SGHRS, YFSETQ. CDR3 region: CASSPNRGGAQYF. CDR3 DNA sequence: TGCGCCAGCAGCCCAAACAGGGGGGGCGCGCAGTACTTC.

V is TRBV3-1 and J is TRBJ2-2; no firm D call. V lost 1 base and J 1 base, leaving 4 bases between the germline ends. Germline V gene data show CDR1 as LGHDT and CDR2 as YNNKEL (reference sequence). This CDR3 spans 14 amino acids. CDR3 loop: CASSQAGNTGELFF. The CDR3 DNA reads TGTGCCAGCAGCCAAGCTGGGAACACCGGGGAGCTGTTTTTT.

V usage is TRBV11-2 and J usage is TRBJ2-3, with a tentative D call TRBD2 (6 bases). CDR1 is SGHAT, CDR2 FQNNGV, per germline. The CDR3 consists of 16 residues. V was trimmed by 2 bases and J by 3 bases, leaving 15 bases between them. CDR3 region: CASSLYGGAGTDTQYF. DNA of the CDR3: TGTGCCAGCAGCTTATATGGCGGGGCTGGGACAGATACGCAGTATTTT.

Ten or more counts support this clonotype. V gene TRBV5-6 combines with J gene TRBJ2-2; unclear D gene. The V end lost 4 bases, the J end lost 1 base, and 8 bases lay between the germline ends. The V gene's germline CDR1 is SGHDT and CDR2 YYEEEE. This CDR3 spans 14 amino acids. Here the CDR3 reads CASSPTLNTGELFF. The CDR3 bases are TGTGCCAGCAGCCCGACCTTGAACACCGGGGAGCTGTTTTTT.

The rearrangement joins TRBV10-3 to TRBJ1-1; D is unresolved. This CDR3 region has 12 residues. Germline V lookup: CDR1 ENHRY, CDR2 SYGVKD. The V and J ends lost 1 base and 3 bases respectively, with 3 bases between them. The CDR3 loop is CAISELYTEAFF. The DNA of the CDR3 is TGTGCCATCAGTGAGTTGTACACTGAAGCTTTCTTT.

This clonotype came up many times. The rearrangement uses TRBV7-2 and TRBJ2-3, with a tentative D call TRBD2 (5 bases). The germline gives CDR1 SGHTA, CDR2 FQGNSA. This CDR3 has 14 amino acids. Trimming stripped 3 bases from V and 10 bases from J, with 17 bases between. The DNA for the CDR3 is TGTGCCAGCAGCTTTTCGGCGGGCGGGTCGGCGCAGTATTTT. Encoded protein: CASSFSAGGSAQYF.

This clonotype has ten or more counts. J is TRBJ1-5 and V is TRBV18, with unresolved D. Deletions cut 2 bases from V and 0 bases from J, with 11 bases between. CDR1 KGHSH and CDR2 LQKENI come from the germline V gene. The CDR3 has 16 residues. CDR3 bases: TGTGCCAGCTCACCAAAGGAATCTTATAGCAATCAGCCCCAGCATTTT. This gives the protein CASSPKESYSNQPQHF.

This clonotype was picked up one time. With a much larger clone just one base away, this may be a read error. This chain connects TRBV29-1 to TRBJ1-1, with D perhaps TRBD1 (5 bases). The germline V gene has CDR1 SQVTM and CDR2 ANQGSEA. V lost 8 bases and J 0 bases, leaving 13 bases between the germline ends. The CDR3 consists of 13 residues. Here the CDR3 DNA reads TGCAGCTTAGAGACAGCCTTGAACACTGAAGCTTTCTTT. This codes for CSLETALNTEAFF.

The J gene is TRBJ2-3, the V gene TRBV19; 8 positions match TRBD2. The V segment lost 10 bases and the J segment 3 bases; nucleotides outside the gene matches: 9. The V gene's germline CDR1 is LNHDA and CDR2 SQIVND (reference sequence). This CDR3 has 14 residues. CDR3 residues: CAIGRGGQTDTQYF. The DNA for the CDR3 is TGTGCCATCGGACGGGGGGGCCAAACAGATACGCAGTATTTT.

This clonotype came up a few times. V is TRBV6-2 or TRBV6-3 and J is TRBJ1-4, with 10 bases identical to TRBD1. Germline V gene lookup returns CDR1 MNHEY and CDR2 SVGEGT. V shed 2 bases, J shed 8 bases, and the junction held 5 bases outside the gene matches. The CDR3 loop spans 15 amino acids. CDR3: CASSYDRGRREKLFF. In nucleotides, the CDR3 is TGTGCCAGCAGTTACGACAGGGGGCGGAGGGAAAAACTGTTTTTT.

This clonotype has at least ten counts. V and J are TRBV5-1 and TRBJ2-7; unclear D gene. Trimming removed 0 bases from V and 7 bases from J, with 11 bases in between. This CDR3 is 13 amino acids long. CDR1 SGHRS and CDR2 YFSETQ come from the germline V gene. CDR3 coding DNA: TGCGCCAGCAGCTTGGTATTGGGTCTTGAGCAGTACTTC. Its protein product is CASSLVLGLEQYF.

This clonotype was counted many times. The chain is built from TRBV20-1 and TRBJ2-7; 10 nucleotides align to TRBD2. This CDR3 region has 15 residues. Germline V gene lookup returns CDR1 DFQATT and CDR2 SNEGSKA (reference sequence). Trimming cost V 2 bases and J 1 base; bases outside gene matches: 5. The CDR3 is CSARFLAGASYEQYF. CDR3 DNA sequence: TGCAGTGCTAGATTCCTAGCGGGGGCTTCCTACGAGCAGTACTTC.

This clonotype was counted many times. The chain combines TRBV29-1 with TRBJ2-5, with D possibly being TRBD2 (6 bases). The CDR3 is 13 amino acids. Germline CDR1 SQVTM, CDR2 ANQGSEA. V was shortened by 4 bases and J by 5 bases, with 14 bases between the two germline ends. Here the CDR3 reads CSVVGGIGETQYF. Here the CDR3 DNA reads TGCAGCGTTGTCGGCGGGATCGGGGAGACCCAGTACTTC.

This clonotype was picked up many times. CDR3 residues: CASSPRTGGIYEQYF. In DNA, the CDR3 is TGTGCCAGCAGCCCCCGGACAGGGGGGATCTACGAGCAGTACTTC. The V and J genes are TRBV3-1 and TRBJ2-7, with 10 bases aligning to TRBD1. Germline V gene sequence: CDR1 LGHDT, CDR2 YNNKEL (reference sequence). Trimming removed 4 bases from V and 3 bases from J; junction bases left unmatched: 6. The CDR3 sequence is 15 residues long.

The chain has TRBV6-5 and TRBJ2-2; no reliable D call. Germline V CDR1 and CDR2: MNHEY, SVGAGI. V was trimmed by 7 bases and J by 7 bases, leaving 10 bases between them. This CDR3 has 12 amino acids. CDR3 amino acids: CASTQYNGELFF. In DNA form, the CDR3 reads TGTGCCAGCACCCAGTATAACGGGGAGCTGTTTTTT.